A single sample gave rise to the 9 T cell receptor beta chains below, sequenced in a study of blood T cell repertoires in COVID-19. Sequencing used immunoSEQ multiplex PCR; TCRdb keeps in-frame clones, though not all of them. The table lists roughly 230,000 clones, 70% to 90% of them singletons. The sequenced material came from peripheral blood. The receptors originated from a man aged 50-60 years with acute or convalescent COVID-19.

The CDR3 nucleotides are TGTGCCAGCAGCCTGGGGTCCCAGACAGGGCGAGGTGAAAAACTGTTTTTT. Amino acids: CASSLGSQTGRGEKLFF. The rearrangement joins TRBV5-8 to TRBJ1-4; 7 bases are shared with TRBD1. The CDR3 covers 17 residues. V lost 4 bases and J lost 7; bases outside the gene matches: 16. Germline lookup yields CDR1 SGHTS and CDR2 YDEGEE.

The table lists this clone with a few counts. The genes are TRBV9 and TRBJ1-3; D is perhaps TRBD1 (5 bases). In germline, CDR1 is SGDLS, CDR2 YYNGEE. The CDR3 has 15 amino acids. Trimming removed 0 bases from V and 0 bases from J, with 7 bases in between. The CDR3 nucleotides are TGTGCCAGCAGCGTAGGACAGAGCTCTGGAAACACCATATATTTT. Translated: CASSVGQSSGNTIYF.

The chain employs TRBV28 and TRBJ2-3, with 7 bases matching TRBD1. The junction had 3 bases not matched to a gene; V was cut back by 6 bases and J by 0 bases. The germline V gene has CDR1 MDHEN and CDR2 SYDVKM. This CDR3 has 14 residues. This chain's CDR3 is CASSAGGSTDTQYF. The CDR3 region has the DNA TGTGCCAGCAGCGCAGGGGGTAGCACAGATACGCAGTATTTT.

This chain connects TRBV6-5 to TRBJ2-3; D uncertain. The CDR3 loop spans 14 amino acids. The V end lost 2 bases, the J end lost 3 bases, and 9 bases lay between the germline ends. Germline assignment: CDR1 MNHEY and CDR2 SVGAGI. The CDR3: CASSYDGWTDTQYF. DNA of the CDR3: TGTGCCAGCAGTTACGACGGGTGGACAGATACGCAGTATTTT.

This chain connects TRBV10-1 to TRBJ2-1, with 8 bases fitting TRBD2. CDR1 WNHNN and CDR2 SYGVQD come from the germline V gene (reference sequence). V lost 10 bases and J lost 2; bases outside the gene matches: 10. This CDR3 is 15 amino acids long. Here the CDR3 reads CAILKRGRPYNEQFF. CDR3 DNA sequence: TGCGCCATCCTAAAGCGGGGGCGCCCCTACAATGAGCAGTTCTTC.

This clone was counted a single time. The chain's CDR3 is CASSPTGVHGYTF. In DNA, the CDR3 is TGTGCCAGCAGCCCGACAGGGGTCCATGGCTACACCTTC. This rearrangement joins TRBV7-3 to TRBJ1-2; 8 bases fit TRBD1. V trimming: 5 bases; J trimming: 6 bases; junction bases outside the gene matches: 5. This CDR3 has 13 amino acids. The germline CDR1 and CDR2 sequences are SGHTA and FQGTGA.

The chain is built from TRBV27 and TRBJ1-2; tentative D call: TRBD1 (5 bases). The CDR3 is 12 residues long. Germline CDR1 MNHEY, CDR2 SMNVEV (reference sequence). The ends were cut back, 8 bases at V and 8 bases at J, with 15 bases in the middle. CDR3 sequence: CASRQWGGGYTF. CDR3 nucleotides: TGTGCCAGCCGCCAATGGGGGGGAGGCTACACCTTC.

The rearrangement uses TRBV14 and TRBJ1-2; 10 bases are a match to TRBD1. Losses at the gene ends were 1 base for V and 10 bases for J; bases not matched to a gene: 3. The CDR3 extends over 13 amino acids. The germline V gene has CDR1 SGHDN and CDR2 FVKESK. For the CDR3, the DNA is TGTGCCAGCAGCCAAGTCGGGACAGGGGACTACACCTTC. Its translation is CASSQVGTGDYTF.

V usage is TRBV12-3 or TRBV12-4 and J usage is TRBJ2-7; maybe TRBD2 (5 bases). Trimming left V 5 bases short and J 8 bases short, with 13 bases between. The CDR3 has 12 residues. CDR3: CASSGVAGKQYF. DNA of the CDR3: TGTGCCAGCAGTGGAGTTGCGGGCAAGCAGTACTTC.